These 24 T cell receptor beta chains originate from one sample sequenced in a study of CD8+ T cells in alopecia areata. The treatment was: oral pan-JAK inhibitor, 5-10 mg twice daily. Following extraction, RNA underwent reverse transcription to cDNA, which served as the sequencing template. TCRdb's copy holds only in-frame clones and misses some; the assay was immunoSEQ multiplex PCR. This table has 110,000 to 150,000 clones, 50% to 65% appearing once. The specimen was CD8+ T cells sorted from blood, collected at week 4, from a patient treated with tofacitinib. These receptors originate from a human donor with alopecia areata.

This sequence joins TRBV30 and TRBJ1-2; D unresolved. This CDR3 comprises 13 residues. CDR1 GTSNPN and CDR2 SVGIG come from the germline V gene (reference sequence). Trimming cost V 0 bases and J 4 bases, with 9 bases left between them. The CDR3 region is CAWSVGWGYGYTF. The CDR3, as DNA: TGTGCCTGGAGTGTAGGGTGGGGCTATGGCTACACCTTC.

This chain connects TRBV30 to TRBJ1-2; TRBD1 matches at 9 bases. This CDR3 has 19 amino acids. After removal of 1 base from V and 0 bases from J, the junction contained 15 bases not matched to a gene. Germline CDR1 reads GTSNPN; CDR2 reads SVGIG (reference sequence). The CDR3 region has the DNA TGTGCCTGGAGTGCCCTCCCCCGGGACAGGGAATCCTCTAACTATGGCTACACCTTC. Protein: CAWSALPRDRESSNYGYTF.

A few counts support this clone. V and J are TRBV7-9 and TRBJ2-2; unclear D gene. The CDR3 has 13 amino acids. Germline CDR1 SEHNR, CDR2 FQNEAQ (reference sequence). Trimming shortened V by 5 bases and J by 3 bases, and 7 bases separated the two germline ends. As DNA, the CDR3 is TGTGCCAGCAGCCCCCTGGACACCGGGGAGCTGTTTTTT. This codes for CASSPLDTGELFF.

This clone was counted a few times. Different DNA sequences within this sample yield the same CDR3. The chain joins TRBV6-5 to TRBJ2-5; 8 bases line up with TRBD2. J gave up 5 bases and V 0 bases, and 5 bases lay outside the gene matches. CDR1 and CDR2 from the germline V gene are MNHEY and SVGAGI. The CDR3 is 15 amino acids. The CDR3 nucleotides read TGTGCCAGCAGTTACTCAACTAGCGGTGGGGAGACCCAGTACTTC. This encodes CASSYSTSGGETQYF.

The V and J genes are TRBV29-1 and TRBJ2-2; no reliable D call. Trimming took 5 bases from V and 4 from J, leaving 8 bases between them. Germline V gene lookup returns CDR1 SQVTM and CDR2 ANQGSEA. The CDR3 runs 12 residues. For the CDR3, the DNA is TGCAGCGTTCGGACGGTCACCGGGGAGCTGTTTTTT. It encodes CSVRTVTGELFF.

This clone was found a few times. The CDR3 spells CASSFDFGSGELFF. CDR3 sequence (DNA): TGTGCCAGCAGCTTCGATTTTGGTTCCGGGGAGCTGTTTTTT. The genes are TRBV7-2 and TRBJ2-2; D is ambiguous. Germline V lookup: CDR1 SGHTA, CDR2 FQGNSA. V lost 3 bases, J lost 6 bases, and 11 bases lay in between. The CDR3 is 14 residues long.

CDR3: CASSLLPDYNEQFF. The CDR3 DNA follows: TGTGCCAGCAGCTTACTCCCCGACTACAATGAGCAGTTCTTC. The chain recombines TRBV7-8 with TRBJ2-1; no reliable D call. Per the germline V gene, CDR1 is SGHVS and CDR2 is FQNEAQ. Trimming cost V 2 bases and J 3 bases, with 8 bases left between them. There are 14 residues in the CDR3.

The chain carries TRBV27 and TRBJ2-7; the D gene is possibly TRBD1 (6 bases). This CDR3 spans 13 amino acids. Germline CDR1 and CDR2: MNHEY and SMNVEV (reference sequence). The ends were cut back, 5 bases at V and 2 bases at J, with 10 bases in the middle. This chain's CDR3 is CASSPGTPYEQYF. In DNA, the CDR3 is TGTGCCAGCAGTCCAGGGACACCCTACGAGCAGTACTTC.

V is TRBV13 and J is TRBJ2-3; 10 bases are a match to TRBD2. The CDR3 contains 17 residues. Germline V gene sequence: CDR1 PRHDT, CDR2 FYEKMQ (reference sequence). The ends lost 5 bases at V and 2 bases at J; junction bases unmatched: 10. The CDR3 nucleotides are TGTGCCAGCAGCCAGAACGAGCGGGGGGGCCTCACAGATACGCAGTATTTT. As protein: CASSQNERGGLTDTQYF.

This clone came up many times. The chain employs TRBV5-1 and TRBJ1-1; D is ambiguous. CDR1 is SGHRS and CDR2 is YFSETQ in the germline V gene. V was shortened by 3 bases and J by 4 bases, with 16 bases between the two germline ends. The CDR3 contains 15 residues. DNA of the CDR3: TGCGCCAGCAGCTCAAGTGGTGAGGAAGCCACTGAAGCTTTCTTT. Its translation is CASSSSGEEATEAFF.

CDR3 DNA: TGTGCCAGCAGCCTTAGAGGGGGGCTCGGGGAGACCCAGTACTTC. Translation: CASSLRGGLGETQYF. V is TRBV9 and J is TRBJ2-5, with D perhaps being TRBD1 or TRBD2 (6 bases each). The ends were cut back, 4 bases at V and 5 bases at J, with 18 bases in the middle. Germline V gene sequence: CDR1 SGDLS, CDR2 YYNGEE. The CDR3 consists of 15 residues.

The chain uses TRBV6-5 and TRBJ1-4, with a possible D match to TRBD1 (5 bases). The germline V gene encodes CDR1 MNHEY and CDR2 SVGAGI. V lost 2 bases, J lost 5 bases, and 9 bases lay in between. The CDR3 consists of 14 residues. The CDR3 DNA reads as TGTGCCAGCAGTTACGCAGAGGGGAATGAAAAACTGTTTTTT. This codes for CASSYAEGNEKLFF.

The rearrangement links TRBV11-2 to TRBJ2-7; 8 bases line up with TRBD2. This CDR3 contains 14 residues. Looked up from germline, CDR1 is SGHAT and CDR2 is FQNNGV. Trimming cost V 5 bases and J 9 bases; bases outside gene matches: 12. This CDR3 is CASSLAGPYGWQYF. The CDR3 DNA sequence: TGTGCCAGCAGCCTAGCGGGTCCCTATGGATGGCAGTACTTC.

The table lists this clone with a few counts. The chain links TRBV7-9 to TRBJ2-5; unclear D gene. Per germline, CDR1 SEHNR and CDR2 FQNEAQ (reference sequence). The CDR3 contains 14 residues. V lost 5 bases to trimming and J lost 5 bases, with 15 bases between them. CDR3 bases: TGTGCCAGCAGCCCCGCTTCGCGGCTGGAGACCCAGTACTTC. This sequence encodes CASSPASRLETQYF.

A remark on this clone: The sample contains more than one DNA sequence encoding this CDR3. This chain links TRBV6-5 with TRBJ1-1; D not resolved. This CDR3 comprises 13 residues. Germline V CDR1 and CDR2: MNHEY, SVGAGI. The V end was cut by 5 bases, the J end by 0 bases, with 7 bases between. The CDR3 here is CASSASVNTEAFF. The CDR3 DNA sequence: TGTGCCAGCAGTGCCTCAGTGAACACTGAAGCTTTCTTT.

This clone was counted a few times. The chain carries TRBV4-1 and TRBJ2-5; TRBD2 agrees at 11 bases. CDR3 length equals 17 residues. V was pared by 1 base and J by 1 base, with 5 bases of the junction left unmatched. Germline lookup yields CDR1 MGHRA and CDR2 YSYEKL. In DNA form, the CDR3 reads TGCGCCAGCAGCCAAGGAGCTAGCGGGGGGTCCCAAGAGACCCAGTACTTC. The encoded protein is CASSQGASGGSQETQYF.

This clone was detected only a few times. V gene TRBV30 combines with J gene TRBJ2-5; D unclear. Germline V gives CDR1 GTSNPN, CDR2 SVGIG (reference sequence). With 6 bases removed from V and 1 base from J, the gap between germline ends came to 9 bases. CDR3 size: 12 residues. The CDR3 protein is CACLTPQETQYF. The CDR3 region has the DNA TGTGCCTGCCTAACCCCCCAAGAGACCCAGTACTTC.

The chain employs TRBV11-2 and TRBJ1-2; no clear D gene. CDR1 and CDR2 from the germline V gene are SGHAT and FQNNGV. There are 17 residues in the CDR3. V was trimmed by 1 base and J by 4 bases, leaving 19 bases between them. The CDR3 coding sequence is TGTGCCAGCAGCTTAGCGGCGGGGTACCTTAATATCTATGGCTACACCTTC. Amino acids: CASSLAAGYLNIYGYTF.

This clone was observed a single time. In DNA form, the CDR3 reads TGCAGCGTTGAACCCGGCGGAGGGGATCTTGAGACCCAGTACTTC. Protein: CSVEPGGGDLETQYF. The chain links TRBV29-1 to TRBJ2-5, with D perhaps matching TRBD2 (6 bases). Trimming removed 2 bases from V and 5 bases from J, with 18 bases in between. The germline CDR1 and CDR2 sequences are SQVTM and ANQGSEA. The CDR3 has 15 amino acids.

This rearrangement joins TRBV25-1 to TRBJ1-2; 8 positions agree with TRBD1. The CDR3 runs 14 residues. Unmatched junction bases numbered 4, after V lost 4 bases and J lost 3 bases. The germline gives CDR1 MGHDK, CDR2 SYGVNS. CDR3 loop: CASSGEDRDYGYTF. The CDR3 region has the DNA TGTGCCAGCAGTGGGGAGGACAGGGACTATGGCTACACCTTC.

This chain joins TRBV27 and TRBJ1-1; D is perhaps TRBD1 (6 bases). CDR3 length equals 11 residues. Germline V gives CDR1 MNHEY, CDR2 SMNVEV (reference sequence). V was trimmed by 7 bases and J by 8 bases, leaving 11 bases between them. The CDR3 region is CASTRGQEAFF. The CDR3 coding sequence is TGTGCCAGCACCAGGGGACAAGAAGCTTTCTTT.

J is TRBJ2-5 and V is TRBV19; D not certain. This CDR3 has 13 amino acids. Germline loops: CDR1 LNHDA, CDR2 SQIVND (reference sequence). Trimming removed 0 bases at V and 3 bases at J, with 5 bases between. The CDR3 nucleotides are TGTGCCAGTAGTATAGATCTCGAAGAGACCCAGTACTTC. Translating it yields CASSIDLEETQYF.

CDR3 DNA sequence: TGTGCCAGCAGCGTAGGTGTTAGCAGCACAGATACGCAGTATTTT. This gives the protein CASSVGVSSTDTQYF. This chain joins TRBV9 and TRBJ2-3; D gene ambiguous. This CDR3 is built from 15 residues. The germline V and J ends were trimmed by 0 bases and 0 bases, with 8 bases remaining between them. CDR1 is SGDLS and CDR2 is YYNGEE in the germline V gene.

The CDR3 reads CASSFGTVYEQYF. The CDR3 coding sequence is TGCGCCAGCAGCTTCGGGACAGTCTACGAGCAGTACTTC. The chain joins TRBV5-1 to TRBJ2-7; 7 bases match TRBD1. CDR1 and CDR2 from the germline V gene are SGHRS and YFSETQ. Trimming cost V 2 bases and J 3 bases; bases outside gene matches: 2. The CDR3 is 13 residues long.